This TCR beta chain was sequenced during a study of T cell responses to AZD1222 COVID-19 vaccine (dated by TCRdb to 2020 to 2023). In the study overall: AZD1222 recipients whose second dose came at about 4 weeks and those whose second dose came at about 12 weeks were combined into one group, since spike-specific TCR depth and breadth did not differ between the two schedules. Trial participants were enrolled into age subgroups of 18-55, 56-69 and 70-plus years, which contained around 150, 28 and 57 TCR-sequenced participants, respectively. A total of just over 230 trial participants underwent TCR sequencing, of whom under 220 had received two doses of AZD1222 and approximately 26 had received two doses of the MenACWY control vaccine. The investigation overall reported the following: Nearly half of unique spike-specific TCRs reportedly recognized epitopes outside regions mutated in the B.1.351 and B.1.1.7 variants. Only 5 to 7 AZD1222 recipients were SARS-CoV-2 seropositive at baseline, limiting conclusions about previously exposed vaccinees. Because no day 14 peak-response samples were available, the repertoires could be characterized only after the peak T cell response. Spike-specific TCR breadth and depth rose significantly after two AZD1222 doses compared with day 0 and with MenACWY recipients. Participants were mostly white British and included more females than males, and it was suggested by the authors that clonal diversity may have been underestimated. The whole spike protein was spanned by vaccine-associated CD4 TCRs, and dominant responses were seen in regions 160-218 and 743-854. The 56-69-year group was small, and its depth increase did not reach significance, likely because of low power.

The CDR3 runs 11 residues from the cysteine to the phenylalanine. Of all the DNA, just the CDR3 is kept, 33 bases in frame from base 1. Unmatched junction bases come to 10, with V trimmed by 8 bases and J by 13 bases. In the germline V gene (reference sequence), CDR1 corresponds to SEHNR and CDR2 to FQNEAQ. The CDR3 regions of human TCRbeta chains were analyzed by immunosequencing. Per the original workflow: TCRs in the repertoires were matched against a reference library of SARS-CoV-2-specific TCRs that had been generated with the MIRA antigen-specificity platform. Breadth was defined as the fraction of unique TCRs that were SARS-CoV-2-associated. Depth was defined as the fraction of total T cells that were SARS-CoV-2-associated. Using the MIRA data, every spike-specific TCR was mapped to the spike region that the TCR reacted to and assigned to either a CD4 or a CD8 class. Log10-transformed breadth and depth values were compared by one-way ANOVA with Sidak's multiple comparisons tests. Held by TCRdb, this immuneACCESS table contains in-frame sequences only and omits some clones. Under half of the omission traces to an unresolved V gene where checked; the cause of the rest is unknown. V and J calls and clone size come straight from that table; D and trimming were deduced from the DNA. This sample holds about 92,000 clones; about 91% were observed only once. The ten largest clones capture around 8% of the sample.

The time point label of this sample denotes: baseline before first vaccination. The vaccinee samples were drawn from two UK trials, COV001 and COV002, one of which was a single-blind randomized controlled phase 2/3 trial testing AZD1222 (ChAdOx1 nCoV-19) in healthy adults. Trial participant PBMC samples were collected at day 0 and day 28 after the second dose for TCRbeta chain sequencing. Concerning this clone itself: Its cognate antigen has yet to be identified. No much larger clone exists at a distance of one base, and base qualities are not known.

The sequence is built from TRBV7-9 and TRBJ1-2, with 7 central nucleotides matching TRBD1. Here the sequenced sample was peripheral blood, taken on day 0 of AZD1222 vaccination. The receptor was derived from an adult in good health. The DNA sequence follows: TGTGCCAGCGATTTAGGGGGCCTCTCCACCTTC. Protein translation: CASDLGGLSTF.